The clone carrying this T cell receptor beta chain was found many times. The target antigen is unknown. This sample was taken from a study of identical twins. Findings of the study overall: Cord blood's abundant beta clonotypes had fewer insertions, unlike memory repertoires. Partial confounding of zero-insertion analyses by invariant MAIT and iNKT cells was possible.

Deletions cut 1 base from V and 0 bases from J, with 9 bases between. The CDR3 runs 15 residues. Germline CDR1 and CDR2: SGHRS and YFSETQ. TCRdb re-analysed the 5' RACE reads in MiXCR, keeping a single row per CDR3 protein. The repertoire holds about 690,000 distinct CDR3 sequences, around 6% seen once, with around 1.7% in the top ten. The V call is TRBV5-1, the J call TRBJ2-3; either TRBD1 or TRBD2 may fit D (5 bases each). The source material was naive T cells sorted from blood. The receptor's source is a man aged 18 to 35 in good health. The CDR3 coding sequence is TGCGCCAGCAGCTTGCCGGGACCTAGCACAGATACGCAGTATTTT. It is translated as CASSLPGPSTDTQYF.